Listed below are T cell receptor beta chains from one sample, sequenced in a study of blood T cell repertoires in COVID-19. Clones were sequenced by immunoSEQ multiplex PCR, and TCRdb holds only the in-frame ones, with some missing. In the table there are fewer than 110,000 clones, around 82% of which are singletons. The sample consisted of peripheral blood. Receptor source: a human donor in a cohort sampled during active COVID-19. The CDR3 runs from the conserved cysteine through the conserved F or W. D genes are given only for firm matches. A clone size is listed for some rows: how often the clone was seen (once, few, many), or a class if it is expanded.

V gene,J gene,D gene,clone size,CDR3 DNA,CDR3 protein
TRBV6-5,TRBJ2-1,TRBD2,once,TGTGCCAGCAGTCCGGGACTAGCGGGAGTAGGTGAGCAGTTCTTC,CASSPGLAGVGEQFF
TRBV28,TRBJ2-1,NA,NA,TGTGCCAGCAGTCCCTTTGGGACACCATACAATGAGCAGTTCTTC,CASSPFGTPYNEQFF
TRBV19,TRBJ1-2,NA,NA,TGTGCCAGTAGTAACCAGGGGTTTGGCTACACCTTC,CASSNQGFGYTF
TRBV2,TRBJ1-3,NA,NA,TGTGCCAGCAATGACAGGTCCTCTGGAAACACCATATATTTT,CASNDRSSGNTIYF
TRBV9,TRBJ1-2,TRBD1,NA,TGTGCCAGCAGCGCTCTTGACAGGGGGGTTTATGGCTACACCTTC,CASSALDRGVYGYTF
TRBV2,TRBJ2-5,NA,NA,TGTGCCAGCAAACAGGGCTCCCAAGAGACCCAGTACTTC,CASKQGSQETQYF
TRBV6-5,TRBJ1-1,TRBD1,NA,TGTGCCAGCAAAAACAGGGGGCGGTATACTGAAGCTTTCTTT,CASKNRGRYTEAFF
TRBV28,TRBJ1-1,TRBD1,NA,TGTGCCAGCAGTGCGCCGGGACAGGGTTTTGCTGAAGCTTTCTTT,CASSAPGQGFAEAFF
TRBV13,TRBJ1-5,NA,NA,TGTGCCAGCAGCTTAGCGGGGTCGTCAGTTCAGCCCCAGCATTTT,CASSLAGSSVQPQHF
TRBV7-2,TRBJ2-3,TRBD2,once,TGTGCCAGCAGCTTAGCCCTAGCGGGAGGGACCACAGATACGCAGTATTTT,CASSLALAGGTTDTQYF
TRBV11-2,TRBJ1-4,TRBD1,once,TGTGCCAGCAGCTCACAGGGGGCGGGTGAAAAACTGTTTTTT,CASSSQGAGEKLFF